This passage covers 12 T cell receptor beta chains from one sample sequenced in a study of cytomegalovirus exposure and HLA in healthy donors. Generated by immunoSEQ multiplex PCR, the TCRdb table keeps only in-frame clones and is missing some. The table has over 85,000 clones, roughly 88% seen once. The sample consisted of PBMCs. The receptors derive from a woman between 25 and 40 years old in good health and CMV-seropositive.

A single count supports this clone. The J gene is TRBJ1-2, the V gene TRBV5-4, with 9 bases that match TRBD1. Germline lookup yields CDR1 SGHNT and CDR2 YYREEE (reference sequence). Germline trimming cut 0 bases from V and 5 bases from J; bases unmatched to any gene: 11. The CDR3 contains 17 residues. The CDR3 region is CASSLGLETGGIYGYTF. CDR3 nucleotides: TGTGCCAGCAGCTTGGGTCTTGAGACAGGGGGGATTTATGGCTACACCTTC.

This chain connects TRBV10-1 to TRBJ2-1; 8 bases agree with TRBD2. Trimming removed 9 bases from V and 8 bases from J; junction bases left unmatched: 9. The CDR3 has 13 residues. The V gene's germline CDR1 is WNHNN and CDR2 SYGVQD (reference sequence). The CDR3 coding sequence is TGCGCCAGGCGCGGAAGCGGGAGACATGAGCAGTTCTTC. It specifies CARRGSGRHEQFF.

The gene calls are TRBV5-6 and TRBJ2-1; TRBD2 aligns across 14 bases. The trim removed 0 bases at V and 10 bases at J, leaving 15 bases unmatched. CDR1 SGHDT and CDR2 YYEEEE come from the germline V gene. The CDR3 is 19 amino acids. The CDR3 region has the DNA TGTGCCAGCAGCTTGGAGGGACAGCTGGGACTAGCGGGAGTCAGCGAGCAGTTCTTC. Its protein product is CASSLEGQLGLAGVSEQFF.

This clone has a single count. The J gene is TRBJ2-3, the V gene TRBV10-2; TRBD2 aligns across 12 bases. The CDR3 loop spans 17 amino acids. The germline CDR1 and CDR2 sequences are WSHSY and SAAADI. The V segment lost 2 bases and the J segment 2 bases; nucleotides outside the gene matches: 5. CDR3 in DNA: TGCGCCAGCAGTGAGCCTCTAGCGGGGGGGACCACAGATACGCAGTATTTT. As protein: CASSEPLAGGTTDTQYF.

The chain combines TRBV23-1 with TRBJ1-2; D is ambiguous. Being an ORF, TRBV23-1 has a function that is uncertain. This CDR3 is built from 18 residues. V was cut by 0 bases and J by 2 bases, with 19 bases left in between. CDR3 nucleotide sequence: TGCGCCAGCAGTCAATCGGACCTTATGGAGGAAATCAACTATGGCTACACCTTC. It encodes CASSQSDLMEEINYGYTF.

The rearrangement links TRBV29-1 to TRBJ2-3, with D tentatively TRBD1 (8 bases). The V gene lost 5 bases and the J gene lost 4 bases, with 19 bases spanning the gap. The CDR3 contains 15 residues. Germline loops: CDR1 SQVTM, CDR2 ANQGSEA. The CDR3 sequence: CSVYGHTGGADTQYF. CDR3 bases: TGCAGCGTTTACGGGCACACAGGGGGGGCAGATACGCAGTATTTT.

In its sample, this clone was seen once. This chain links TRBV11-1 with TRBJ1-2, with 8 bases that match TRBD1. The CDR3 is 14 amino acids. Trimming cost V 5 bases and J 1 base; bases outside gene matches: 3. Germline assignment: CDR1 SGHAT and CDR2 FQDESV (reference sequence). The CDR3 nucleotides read TGTGCCAGCAGCATGACAGGGGTTAACTATGGCTACACCTTC. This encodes CASSMTGVNYGYTF.

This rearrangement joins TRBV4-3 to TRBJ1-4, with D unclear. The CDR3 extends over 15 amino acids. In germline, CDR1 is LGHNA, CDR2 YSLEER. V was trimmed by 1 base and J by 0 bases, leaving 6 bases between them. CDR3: CASSQATATNEKLFF. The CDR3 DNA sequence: TGCGCCAGCAGCCAAGCGACTGCAACTAATGAAAAACTGTTTTTT.

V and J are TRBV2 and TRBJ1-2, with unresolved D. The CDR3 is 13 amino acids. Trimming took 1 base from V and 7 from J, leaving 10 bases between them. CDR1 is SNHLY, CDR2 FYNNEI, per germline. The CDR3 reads CASSEDRTGGYTF. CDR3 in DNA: TGTGCCAGCAGTGAAGACCGAACCGGTGGCTACACCTTC.

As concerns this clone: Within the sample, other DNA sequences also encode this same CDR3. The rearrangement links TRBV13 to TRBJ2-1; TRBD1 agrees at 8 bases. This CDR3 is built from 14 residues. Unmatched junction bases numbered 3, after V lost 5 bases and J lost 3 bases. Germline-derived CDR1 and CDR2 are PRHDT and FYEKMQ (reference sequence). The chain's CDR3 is CASSRGQGYNEQFF. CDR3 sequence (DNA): TGTGCCAGCAGCCGTGGACAGGGCTACAATGAGCAGTTCTTC.

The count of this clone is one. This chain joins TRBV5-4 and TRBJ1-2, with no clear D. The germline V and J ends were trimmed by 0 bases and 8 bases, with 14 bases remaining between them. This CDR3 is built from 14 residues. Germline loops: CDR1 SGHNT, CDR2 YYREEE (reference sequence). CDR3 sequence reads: CASSLGVRSKGYTF. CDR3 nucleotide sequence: TGTGCCAGCAGCTTGGGAGTTAGGAGTAAGGGCTACACCTTC.

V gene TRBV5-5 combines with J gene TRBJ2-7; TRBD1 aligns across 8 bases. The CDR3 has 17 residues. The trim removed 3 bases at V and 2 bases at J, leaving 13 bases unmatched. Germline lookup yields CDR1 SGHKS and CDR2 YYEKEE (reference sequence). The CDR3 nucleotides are TGTGCCAGCAGCTCCATTGGGGGCGGGACAGGCCCCTACGAGCAGTACTTC. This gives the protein CASSSIGGGTGPYEQYF.